The sequence of this TCR beta chain was determined in a study of regulatory T cells in long-lasting Graves disease. Germline V gives CDR1 SGHTA, CDR2 FQGNSA. This CDR3 has 9 residues. Construction of the TCR beta libraries employed iRepertoire HTBI primers in conjunction with Arm-PCR of CDR3 regions. TCRdb re-called the multiplex PCR reads with MiXCR, one entry per CDR3 protein. The repertoire includes 300,000 to 450,000 distinct CDR3 sequences, around 16% of them detected once, and 22% sits in the top ten. Study observations and caveats: Under persistent disease, TRBV28, TRBJ1-2 and TRBJ2-5 were used preferentially.

Time point in this sample: newly diagnosed GD, antithyroid drugs for less than 3 months. Preparation of the TCR library used RNA extracted from PBMCs. Ten or more counts support this clonotype. As yet, its antigen is unknown. The junction departs from the called germline gene at one end, perhaps through a read error. The source was peripheral blood mononuclear cells (PBMCs), collected at new diagnosis, from a patient treated with antithyroid drugs. The chain is built from TRBV7-2 and TRBJ2-1; the D is unclear. The receptor was isolated from a female donor with Graves disease. The CDR3 nucleotides read TGTGCCAGCAGCGGCATCAGGAACTTC. It translates to CASSGIRNF.